Shown below are 8 T cell receptor beta chains from a single sample sequenced in a study of human T cells and chemical hapten exposure. Extraction yielded total RNA from whole blood (unfractionated). From the 5' RACE reads, TCRdb called clonotypes with MiXCR, one entry per CDR3 protein. The repertoire has tens of thousands of distinct CDR3 sequences, less than 9.5% of them found once; the top ten carry 2% to 2.5%. These receptors were obtained from a male donor in good health.

In this sample, this clonotype turned up many times. V and J are TRBV15 and TRBJ2-3; the D is unclear. From germline, CDR1 is LNHNV and CDR2 YYDKDF (reference sequence). CDR3 length equals 13 residues. With 3 bases removed from V and 2 bases from J, the gap between germline ends came to 6 bases. CDR3 DNA: TGTGCCACCAGCAGGGACCTCACAGATACGCAGTATTTT. This codes for CATSRDLTDTQYF. Drawing the rest from reference TRBV15 and TRBJ2-3, the complete variable domain is DAMVIQNPRYQVTQFGKPVTLSCSQTLNHNVMYWYQQKSSQAPKLLFHYYDKDFNNEADTPDNFQSRRPNTSFCFLDIRSPGLGDTAMYLCATSRDLTDTQYFGPGTRLTVL.

The J gene is TRBJ1-4, the V gene TRBV27; 7 positions match TRBD1. The CDR3 loop spans 15 amino acids. Trimming cost V 5 bases and J 8 bases; bases outside gene matches: 11. CDR1 is MNHEY, CDR2 SMNVEV, per germline (reference sequence). CDR3 loop: CASSPGVARGEKLFF. The DNA of the CDR3 is TGTGCCAGCAGTCCAGGGGTGGCCAGGGGGGAAAAACTGTTTTTT.

The table lists this clonotype with a few counts. This rearrangement joins TRBV11-2 to TRBJ2-7; D remains unclear. With 4 bases removed from V and 5 bases from J, the gap between germline ends came to 18 bases. Germline CDR1 reads SGHAT; CDR2 reads FQNNGV. The CDR3 loop spans 15 amino acids. The CDR3: CASSYIPRPEDEQYF. The DNA of the CDR3 is TGTGCCAGCAGCTATATTCCGCGACCTGAAGACGAGCAGTACTTC.

The V and J genes are TRBV27 and TRBJ1-1; 7 bases are shared with TRBD1. Germline V gene sequence: CDR1 MNHEY, CDR2 SMNVEV (reference sequence). Losses at the gene ends were 4 bases for V and 3 bases for J; bases not matched to a gene: 2. CDR3 length equals 13 residues. CDR3 loop: CASSSTGYTEAFF. The CDR3 DNA reads TGTGCCAGCAGTTCGACAGGGTACACTGAAGCTTTCTTT.

The chain carries TRBV5-1 and TRBJ2-1; 12 positions match TRBD2. The germline V gene encodes CDR1 SGHRS and CDR2 YFSETQ. With V trimmed by 4 bases and J by 9 bases, 14 bases remained unmatched. The CDR3 consists of 17 residues. CDR3 bases: TGCGCCAGCAGCCGGACTAGCGGGGACACCTGGCCGGGTGAGCAGTTCTTC. This sequence encodes CASSRTSGDTWPGEQFF.

This clonotype occurred many times. The rearrangement uses TRBV5-1 and TRBJ2-6; no definite D call. The CDR3 loop spans 15 amino acids. The germline V and J ends were trimmed by 0 bases and 2 bases, with 6 bases remaining between them. CDR1 and CDR2 from the germline V gene are SGHRS and YFSETQ. In DNA form, the CDR3 reads TGCGCCAGCAGCTTGGCCCAGGCTGGGGCCAACGTCCTGACTTTC. Its translation: CASSLAQAGANVLTF.

This clonotype was observed at least ten times. This chain connects TRBV10-3 to TRBJ1-2, with D perhaps TRBD1 (6 bases). The V end lost 0 bases, the J end lost 4 bases, and 15 bases lay between the germline ends. Germline loops: CDR1 ENHRY, CDR2 SYGVKD. The CDR3 contains 16 residues. The CDR3 region has the DNA TGTGCCATCAGTGAGTCGTTGGGGGCGTCTGGCTATGGCTACACCTTC. It is translated as CAISESLGASGYGYTF.

This clonotype was seen ten or more times. This chain connects TRBV20-1 to TRBJ2-3; maybe TRBD2 (5 bases). The CDR3 has 13 residues. Germline CDR1 is DFQATT and CDR2 is SNEGSKA (reference sequence). Trimming pared 6 bases from V and 1 base from J, leaving 11 bases between. The CDR3 nucleotides are TGCAGTGCCCCCCTAGCTCGCACAGATACGCAGTATTTT. Translated: CSAPLARTDTQYF.